The 13 T cell receptor beta chains below were found in one sample sequenced in a study of blood T cell repertoires in COVID-19. Clones were read by immunoSEQ multiplex PCR, and TCRdb kept only the in-frame ones, dropping some. The sample contains about 150,000 clones, 65% to 85% of which appear only once. The sample taken for sequencing was peripheral blood. The receptors shown here come from a woman in her 70s who had recovered from COVID-19.

This rearrangement joins TRBV10-3 to TRBJ1-3; D is possibly TRBD1 (6 bases). The CDR3 has 15 amino acids. The ends were cut back, 0 bases at V and 3 bases at J, with 9 bases in the middle. CDR1 and CDR2 from the germline V gene are ENHRY and SYGVKD. The CDR3 DNA reads TGTGCCATCAGTGAGTCGCCAGGGGTTGGAAACACCATATATTTT. Translated, it gives CAISESPGVGNTIYF.

The genes are TRBV6-5 and TRBJ1-4; D is unresolved. Looked up from germline, CDR1 is MNHEY and CDR2 is SVGAGI. The CDR3 sequence is 13 residues long. Trimming cost V 7 bases and J 8 bases, with 14 bases left between them. The CDR3 loop is CASTRGPAEKLFF. The CDR3, as DNA: TGTGCCAGCACGCGGGGTCCTGCGGAAAAACTGTTTTTT.

Only a few counts were recorded for this clone. The J gene is TRBJ2-3, the V gene TRBV7-3; 10 bases match TRBD2. CDR3 length: 16 residues. Per germline, CDR1 SGHTA and CDR2 FQGTGA. The junction had 12 bases not matched to a gene; V was cut back by 6 bases and J by 6 bases. DNA for the CDR3: TGTGCCAGCAGGAACCCGGGACTAGCGACCCACGATACGCAGTATTTT. Amino acids: CASRNPGLATHDTQYF. Full variable domain (outside the CDR3, taken from reference TRBV7-3 and TRBJ2-3): GAGVSQTPSNKVTEKGKYVELRCDPISGHTALYWYRQSLGQGPEFLIYFQGTGAADDSGLPNDRFFAVRPEGSVSTLKIQRTERGDSAVYLCASRNPGLATHDTQYFGPGTRLTVL.

V usage is TRBV29-1 and J usage is TRBJ2-5; D possibly corresponds to TRBD2 (6 bases). The CDR3 has 14 amino acids. Trimming removed 7 bases at V and 4 bases at J, with 19 bases between. Germline loops: CDR1 SQVTM, CDR2 ANQGSEA. The CDR3: CSATEGGVGETQYF. Written as DNA, the CDR3 is TGCAGCGCGACCGAGGGCGGGGTGGGAGAGACCCAGTACTTC.

The V gene is TRBV7-2, the J gene TRBJ1-3, with 10 bases fitting TRBD1. V dropped 5 bases and J dropped 1; count of bases not matched to a gene: 8. The germline gives CDR1 SGHTA, CDR2 FQGNSA. The CDR3 loop spans 17 amino acids. Here the CDR3 reads CASSPLGTGASGNTIYF. The DNA for the CDR3 is TGTGCCAGCAGCCCCCTTGGGACAGGGGCTTCTGGAAACACCATATATTTT.

This chain links TRBV5-1 with TRBJ2-5; 7 bases align to TRBD2. The trim removed 0 bases at V and 5 bases at J, leaving 7 bases unmatched. In germline, CDR1 is SGHRS, CDR2 YFSETQ. This CDR3 has 15 amino acids. Here the CDR3 reads CASSLGASGEETQYF. In nucleotides, the CDR3 is TGCGCCAGCAGCTTGGGGGCTAGCGGCGAGGAGACCCAGTACTTC.

V is TRBV7-2 and J is TRBJ1-2; the D gene is possibly TRBD1 (5 bases). V gave up 6 bases and J gave up 5 bases, with 13 bases separating them. CDR1 and CDR2 from the germline V gene are SGHTA and FQGNSA. CDR3 size: 13 residues. CDR3 sequence: CASSQGAGYGYTF. CDR3 bases: TGTGCCAGCAGTCAGGGCGCGGGGTATGGCTACACCTTC.

This chain connects TRBV19 to TRBJ2-7; the D gene is possibly TRBD1 (7 bases). Germline V CDR1 and CDR2: LNHDA, SQIVND (reference sequence). Trimming removed 3 bases from V and 3 bases from J, with 18 bases in between. The CDR3 sequence is 16 residues long. DNA for the CDR3: TGTGCCAGTAGTATTACCAGGGGGGTCCGAGTCTACGAGCAGTACTTC. This encodes CASSITRGVRVYEQYF.

The rearrangement links TRBV5-1 to TRBJ1-3; D is unresolved. CDR1 SGHRS and CDR2 YFSETQ come from the germline V gene. Trimming took off 0 bases at V and 3 bases at J, with 10 bases between the two ends. The CDR3 consists of 15 residues. Written as DNA, the CDR3 is TGCGCCAGCAGCTTGGGAGGCCTGAGTGGAAACACCATATATTTT. The encoded protein is CASSLGGLSGNTIYF.

The rearrangement uses TRBV7-9 and TRBJ1-3; possibly TRBD1 for D (5 bases). Trimming removed 5 bases from V and 0 bases from J, with 14 bases in between. This CDR3 is built from 16 residues. Germline CDR1 is SEHNR and CDR2 is FQNEAQ (reference sequence). The CDR3 DNA follows: TGTGCCAGCAGCCTACCGACAGCGAGCTCTGGAAACACCATATATTTT. It translates to CASSLPTASSGNTIYF.

The gene calls are TRBV30 and TRBJ1-4, with TRBD1 matching over 7 bases. V lost 4 bases and J lost 8; bases outside the gene matches: 13. CDR1 is GTSNPN, CDR2 SVGIG, per germline (reference sequence). This CDR3 contains 15 residues. This chain's CDR3 is CAWTSRDSPGEKLFF. For the CDR3, the DNA is TGTGCCTGGACCAGCCGGGACAGCCCAGGGGAAAAACTGTTTTTT.

The rearrangement uses TRBV10-2 and TRBJ2-3; tentative D call: TRBD2 (6 bases). Germline V CDR1 and CDR2: WSHSY, SAAADI. V lost 7 bases, J lost 4 bases, and 12 bases lay in between. The CDR3 has 13 residues. Here the CDR3 reads CASTPASADTQYF. The CDR3 DNA reads TGCGCCAGCACCCCCGCTAGCGCAGATACGCAGTATTTT.

The V call is TRBV6-1, the J call TRBJ1-5, with 7 bases matching TRBD1. V lost 4 bases, J lost 3 bases, and 15 bases stayed unmatched. The CDR3 sequence is 18 residues long. The germline CDR1 and CDR2 sequences are MNHNS and SASEGT. CDR3 sequence reads: CASSGGRGKGPINQPQHF. Written as DNA, the CDR3 is TGTGCCAGCAGTGGGGGCAGGGGGAAAGGGCCCATCAATCAGCCCCAGCATTTT.